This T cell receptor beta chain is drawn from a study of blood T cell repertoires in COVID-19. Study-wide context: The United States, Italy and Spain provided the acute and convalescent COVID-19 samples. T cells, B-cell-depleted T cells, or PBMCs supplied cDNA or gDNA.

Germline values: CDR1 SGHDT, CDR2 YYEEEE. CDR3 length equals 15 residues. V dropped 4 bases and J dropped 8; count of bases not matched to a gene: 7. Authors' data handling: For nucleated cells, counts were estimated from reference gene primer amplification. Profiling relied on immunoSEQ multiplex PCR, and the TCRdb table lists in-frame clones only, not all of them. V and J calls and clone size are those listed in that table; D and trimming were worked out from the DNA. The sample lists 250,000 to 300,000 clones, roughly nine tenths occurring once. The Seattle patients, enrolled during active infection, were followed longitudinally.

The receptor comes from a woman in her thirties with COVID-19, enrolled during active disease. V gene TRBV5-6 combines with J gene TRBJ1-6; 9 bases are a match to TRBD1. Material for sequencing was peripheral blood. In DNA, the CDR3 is TGTGCCAGCAGCAATGCCGGGACAGGGTATTCACCCCTCCACTTT. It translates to CASSNAGTGYSPLHF.